This TCR beta chain was found in a study of vaccination effects on CD4 cells after COVID-19 (dated 2022 in TCRdb). For context, the study as a whole: Post-vaccine samples across the study were collected a median of 72 days after the second dose, with a range of 14 to 241. In both COVID-19 convalescent patients and infection-naive vaccine recipients, the study compared SARS-CoV-2 spike-specific CD4+ TCR repertoires from before mRNA vaccination with those from after it. The full study included ten to eleven COVID-19 convalescent patients and several SARS-CoV-2-naive healthy vaccine recipients. Cultures from other donors in the study were sequenced with the Oncomine TCR Beta short-read assay on an Illumina iSeq 100.

The research as a whole found: At late post-vaccination timepoints, both infection-induced and vaccine-induced clones showed marked clonal contraction, consistent with waning T cell responses. Among healthy vaccine recipients, nearly all vaccine-induced clones were SARS-CoV-2 mono-reactive, and just 1 of 255 was cross-reactive with common cold coronaviruses. The study was limited by a small number of convalescent patients, and early post-infection timepoints were lacking.

Concerning this clone itself: It lacks a known antigen. No base quality information exists; no much larger clone differs at one position.

Libraries were built with the immunoSEQ multiplex PCR assay. DNA from the CD4+ T cells that had been cultured and isolated underwent TCR beta CDR3 sequencing. As for how the authors treated the data: The analysis removed non-productive TCR sequences, trimmed reads to the CDR3 region, and retained only CDR3s that were 7 or more amino acids long. Antigen-specific clonotypes were identified using the MANAFEST web app by comparison of expansion in peptide wells against reference cultures. To be called positive, a clone needed expansion at FDR<0.05 compared with the reference and with all other wells, an odds ratio greater than 5, and a frequency greater than 0.1% in two replicate wells. Clonotypes significantly expanded in SARS-CoV-2 spike wells and in at least one common cold coronavirus spike condition were defined as cross-reactive. CDR3 similarity was assessed by Levenshtein distance with the stringdist R package, and unrooted trees were built with ape in R 3.6.1. What TCRdb holds here is the immuneACCESS table cut down to in-frame rearrangements. Part of the clones is not present; checked against another copy, under half of the missing clones reflect an unresolved V gene, and the others are unexplained. V, J and clone size derive from that table, while D and trimming were established from the DNA sequence. This sample is represented by tens of thousands of clones; roughly 76% of them were singletons. The ten top clones hold around 9.1% of the sample.

To identify antigen-specific CD4+ T cell clonotypes by their expansion, the ViraFEST assay first stimulated PBMC with viral peptide pools and then applied TCR sequencing. After around 11 days of culture, CD4+ T cells were isolated with the EasySep CD4+ T cell isolation kit. Each participant got two doses of an mRNA SARS-CoV-2 vaccine, either BNT162b2 or mRNA-1273. Negative nucleocapsid antibody results before and after vaccination confirmed that the healthy vaccine recipients had no prior SARS-CoV-2 infection. Two million PBMC per well were cultured in IMDM with around 5% human AB serum, 9 to 10 IU/ml IL-2 and gentamicin, plus 10 ug/ml peptides. On days 3 and 7, half of the culture medium was replaced with fresh IL-2-containing medium. Unless noted otherwise, every peptide stimulation condition was cultured in triplicate wells. PBMC were separated from whole blood using Ficoll-Paque Plus gradient centrifugation and were then either cryopreserved at -140C or used fresh. The overlapping peptide pools covered the spike proteins of SARS-CoV-2 as well as those of the common cold coronaviruses HCoV-NL63, HCoV-OC43 and HCoV-229E. Genomic DNA was extracted from cultured CD4+ T cells with the QIAamp micro DNA kit.

The sample consisted of CD4+ T cells from PBMCs cultured with HCoV-229E spike peptides, taken after COVID-19 vaccination. The cell subset or site label here, explained by the study, means: HCoV-229E spike overlapping peptide pool stimulation. This clonotype was sampled from a human donor who received a COVID-19 vaccine.

The CDR3 region: CATSDRNHYGYTF. The sequenced DNA is TGTGCCACATCGGACAGAAACCACTATGGCTACACCTTC. Recombination linked TRBV24-1 to TRBJ1-2; TRBD1 could be the D gene, as 6 bases match. The germline V gene yields KGHDR for CDR1 and SFDVKD for CDR2. The junction shows trimming of 10 bases on V and 3 bases on J, plus 14 bases between the germline ends. From cysteine to phenylalanine, the CDR3 is 13 amino acids long. Only the CDR3 part of the read is kept: 39 bases, read in frame from the first base.